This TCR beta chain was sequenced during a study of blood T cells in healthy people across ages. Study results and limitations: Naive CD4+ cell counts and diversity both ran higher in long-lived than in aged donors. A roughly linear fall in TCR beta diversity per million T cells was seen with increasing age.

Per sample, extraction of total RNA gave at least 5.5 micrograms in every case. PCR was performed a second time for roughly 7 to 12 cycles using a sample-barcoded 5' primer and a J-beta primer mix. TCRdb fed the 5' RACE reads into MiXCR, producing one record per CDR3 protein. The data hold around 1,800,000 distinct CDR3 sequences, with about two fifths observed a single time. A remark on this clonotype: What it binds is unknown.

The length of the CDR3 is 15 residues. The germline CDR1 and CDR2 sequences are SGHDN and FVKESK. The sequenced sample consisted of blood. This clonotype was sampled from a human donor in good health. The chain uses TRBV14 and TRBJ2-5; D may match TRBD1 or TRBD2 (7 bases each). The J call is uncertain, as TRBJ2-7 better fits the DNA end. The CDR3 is CASSHYEQGGNEQYF. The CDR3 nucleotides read TGTGCCAGCAGCCATTACGAGCAGGGGGGGAACGAGCAGTACTTC.